This TCR beta chain came from a study of cytomegalovirus exposure and HLA in healthy donors. Primers included in the PCR were 60 Vbeta and 13 Jbeta primers. Only in-frame clones appear in the TCRdb table, and some are missing; sequencing was by immunoSEQ multiplex PCR. The table shows around 210,000 clones, with 70% to 85% occurring only once. CDR3 length equals 14 residues. V was pared by 4 bases and J by 4 bases, with 5 bases of the junction left unmatched. The germline gives CDR1 SEHNR, CDR2 FQNEAQ (reference sequence). The sequenced sample was PBMCs. The chain links TRBV7-9 to TRBJ2-7; 9 bases are shared with TRBD1. The source of this sequence is a man over 45 in good health and CMV-seronegative. The CDR3 DNA reads as TGTGCCAGCAGCTCCCGGGACAGGGTGTACGAGCAGTACTTC. This gives the protein CASSSRDRVYEQYF.